A single sample gave rise to the 6 T cell receptor beta chains below, sequenced in a study of shared clonotypes between healthy human individuals. Sequencing used immunoSEQ multiplex PCR; TCRdb keeps in-frame clones, though not all of them. The sample carries over a million clones, around 78% recorded once. Sequenced: memory CD4+ T cells from PBMCs. Subset denoted: CD45RA-negative fraction. The receptors here all came from a man aged 18-30 years in good health. Some clones in this sample may be carry-over from other donors' samples.

This rearrangement joins TRBV5-4 to TRBJ2-7, with D perhaps matching TRBD1 or TRBD2 (5 bases each). Germline loops: CDR1 SGHNT, CDR2 YYREEE (reference sequence). The CDR3 loop spans 16 amino acids. V lost 1 base, J lost 3 bases, and 17 bases lay in between. CDR3 amino acids: CASSLSFRGDLYEQYF. The CDR3 DNA reads TGTGCCAGCAGCTTGTCCTTTAGGGGAGACCTCTACGAGCAGTACTTC. The full variable domain, its missing parts supplied by reference TRBV5-4 and TRBJ2-7, is ETGVTQSPTHLIKTRGQQVTLRCSSQSGHNTVSWYQQALGQGPQFIFQYYREEENGRGNFPPRFSGLQFPNYSSELNVNALELDDSALYLCASSLSFRGDLYEQYFGPGTRLTVT.

The chain uses TRBV5-1 and TRBJ2-7; D possibly corresponds to TRBD1 (6 bases). The CDR3 length is 14 residues. The germline V and J ends were trimmed by 4 bases and 7 bases, with 18 bases remaining between them. Germline assignment: CDR1 SGHRS and CDR2 YFSETQ. CDR3 nucleotide sequence: TGCGCCAGCAGCGCCCGGGCTTGGGGGCGGGAGCAGTACTTC. Encoded protein: CASSARAWGREQYF.

This sequence joins TRBV5-4 and TRBJ1-2; D not certain. This CDR3 region has 14 residues. The V gene lost 0 bases and the J gene lost 2 bases, with 8 bases spanning the gap. Per the germline V gene, CDR1 is SGHNT and CDR2 is YYREEE (reference sequence). CDR3 in amino acids: CASSLALENYGYTF. Here the CDR3 DNA reads TGTGCCAGCAGCTTGGCCCTAGAAAACTATGGCTACACCTTC.

A word on this clone: This same CDR3 is encoded by further DNA sequences in the sample. The chain links TRBV18 to TRBJ2-5; D is unresolved. This CDR3 has 14 residues. Germline lookup yields CDR1 KGHSH and CDR2 LQKENI. With 1 base removed from V and 0 bases from J, the gap between germline ends came to 6 bases. CDR3 sequence reads: CASSPRTDQETQYF. As DNA, the CDR3 is TGTGCCAGCTCACCACGTACGGACCAAGAGACCCAGTACTTC. The full variable domain, completed using reference TRBV18 and TRBJ2-5, is NAGVMQNPRHLVRRRGQEARLRCSPMKGHSHVYWYRQLPEEGLKFMVYLQKENIIDESGMPKERFSAEFPKEGPSILRIQQVVRGDSAAYFCASSPRTDQETQYFGPGTRLLVL.

J is TRBJ2-6 and V is TRBV30; 8 bases agree with TRBD2. With 1 base clipped from V and 3 bases from J, the junction kept 2 bases outside the gene matches. From germline, CDR1 is GTSNPN and CDR2 SVGIG (reference sequence). The CDR3 spans 15 residues. This CDR3 reads CAWSGGRNGANVLTF. CDR3 nucleotides: TGTGCCTGGAGTGGCGGGAGGAATGGGGCCAACGTCCTGACTTTC.

The V and J genes are TRBV6-1 and TRBJ1-1, with D perhaps TRBD1 (5 bases). The CDR3 is 14 amino acids. V lost 0 bases and J lost 6, with 11 bases in between. The germline V gene has CDR1 MNHNS and CDR2 SASEGT. The CDR3 is CASSEAARVAEAFF. CDR3 in DNA: TGTGCCAGCAGTGAAGCGGCCAGGGTCGCTGAAGCTTTCTTT.